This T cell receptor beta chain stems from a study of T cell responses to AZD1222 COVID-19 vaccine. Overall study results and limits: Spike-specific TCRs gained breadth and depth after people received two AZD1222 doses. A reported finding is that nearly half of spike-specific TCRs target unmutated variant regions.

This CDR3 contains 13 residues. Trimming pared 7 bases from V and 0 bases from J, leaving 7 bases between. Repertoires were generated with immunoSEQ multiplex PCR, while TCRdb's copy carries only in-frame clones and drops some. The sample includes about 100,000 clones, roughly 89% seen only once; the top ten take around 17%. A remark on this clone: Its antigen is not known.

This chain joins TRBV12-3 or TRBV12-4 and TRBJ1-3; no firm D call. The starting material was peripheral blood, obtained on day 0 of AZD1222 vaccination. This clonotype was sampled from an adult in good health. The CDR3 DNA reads TGTGCCAGCAATGAGGGCTCTGGAAACACCATATATTTT. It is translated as CASNEGSGNTIYF.